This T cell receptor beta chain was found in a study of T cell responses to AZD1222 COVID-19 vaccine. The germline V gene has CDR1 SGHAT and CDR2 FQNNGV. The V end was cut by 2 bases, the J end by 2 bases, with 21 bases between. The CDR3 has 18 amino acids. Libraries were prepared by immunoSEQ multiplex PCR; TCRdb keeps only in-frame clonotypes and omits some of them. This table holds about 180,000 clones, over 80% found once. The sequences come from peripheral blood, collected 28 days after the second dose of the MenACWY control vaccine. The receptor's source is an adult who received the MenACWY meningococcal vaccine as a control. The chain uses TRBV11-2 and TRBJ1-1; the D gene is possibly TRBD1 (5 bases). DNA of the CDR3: TGTGCCAGCAGCTTACGGAAGGTCGTGTCAGGGCAAAACACTGAAGCTTTCTTT. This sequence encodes CASSLRKVVSGQNTEAFF.